The 24 T cell receptor beta chains given below trace back to one sample, sequenced in a study of shared clonotypes between healthy human individuals. Naive CD8 cells, CD45RO-negative and positively selected for CCR7, excluded terminally differentiated effector memory CD45RA+ cells. Data came from immunoSEQ multiplex PCR; TCRdb stores just in-frame clones and leaves some out. The sample consists of about 2.1 million clones, just over 90% of them appearing once. The sequencing sample was made of naive CD8+ T cells from PBMCs. These receptors originate from a young man in good health. Some clones in this sample may be carry-over from other donors' samples.

The rearrangement joins TRBV5-1 to TRBJ2-1; 9 bases agree with TRBD1. Germline-derived CDR1 and CDR2 are SGHRS and YFSETQ. V was clipped by 1 base and J by 5 bases; unmatched bases: 7. This CDR3 spans 16 amino acids. CDR3 sequence reads: CASSLYTGGPNNEQFF. As DNA, the CDR3 is TGCGCCAGCAGCTTGTATACAGGGGGCCCGAACAATGAGCAGTTCTTC.

The V gene is TRBV6-5, the J gene TRBJ1-6; D remains ambiguous. Per the germline V gene, CDR1 is MNHEY and CDR2 is SVGAGI. The CDR3 spans 15 residues. V gave up 6 bases and J gave up 0 bases, with 9 bases separating them. The CDR3 bases are TGTGCCAGCAGGGACGGGAGCTCCTATAATTCACCCCTCCACTTT. Its translation: CASRDGSSYNSPLHF.

The chain employs TRBV28 and TRBJ1-1; TRBD1 matches at 8 bases. V lost 5 bases to trimming and J lost 5 bases; unmatched junction nucleotides: 10. Per the germline V gene, CDR1 is MDHEN and CDR2 is SYDVKM. This CDR3 comprises 15 residues. CDR3 in amino acids: CASSPRTGRGTEAFF. CDR3 nucleotide sequence: TGTGCCAGCAGTCCCCGGACAGGGCGAGGTACTGAAGCTTTCTTT. Full variable domain (outside the CDR3, taken from reference TRBV28 and TRBJ1-1): DVKVTQSSRYLVKRTGEKVFLECVQDMDHENMFWYRQDPGLGLRLIYFSYDVKMKEKGDIPEGYSVSREKKERFSLILESASTNQTSMYLCASSPRTGRGTEAFFGQGTRLTVV.

The chain recombines TRBV13 with TRBJ1-2; the D gene is possibly TRBD1 (5 bases). The CDR3 spans 14 residues. CDR1 and CDR2 (germline): PRHDT, FYEKMQ (reference sequence). Trimming shortened V by 0 bases and J by 7 bases, and 12 bases separated the two germline ends. DNA for the CDR3: TGTGCCAGCAGCTTAGGGGCAGGGCAGAGTGGCTACACCTTC. It codes for CASSLGAGQSGYTF.

V is TRBV15 and J is TRBJ1-2; D remains ambiguous. This CDR3 contains 13 residues. Germline V gene data show CDR1 as LNHNV and CDR2 as YYDKDF (reference sequence). Trimming pared 6 bases from V and 2 bases from J, leaving 10 bases between. CDR3 sequence: CATSIQMNYGYTF. In DNA form, the CDR3 reads TGTGCCACCAGTATACAGATGAACTATGGCTACACCTTC.

The sample holds one count of this clone. This chain connects TRBV5-6 to TRBJ2-7, with 7 positions matching TRBD1. V was pared by 6 bases and J by 7 bases, with 10 bases of the junction left unmatched. The CDR3 sequence is 13 residues long. The germline V gene has CDR1 SGHDT and CDR2 YYEEEE. CDR3 DNA sequence: TGTGCCAGCAAGAACGCAGGGGGAAGGGAGCAGTACTTC. It codes for CASKNAGGREQYF.

The chain links TRBV7-6 to TRBJ2-7; perhaps TRBD2 as D (5 bases). Germline CDR1 reads SGHVS; CDR2 reads FNYEAQ. The CDR3 runs 12 residues. The V end lost 3 bases, the J end lost 5 bases, and 8 bases lay between the germline ends. The CDR3 loop reads CASSFPGDEQYF. The CDR3 DNA follows: TGTGCCAGCAGCTTCCCCGGGGACGAGCAGTACTTC.

Of note for this clone: The sample holds other DNA sequences that translate to the same CDR3. The rearrangement links TRBV9 to TRBJ2-7; 8 positions match TRBD1. This CDR3 has 14 amino acids. CDR1 and CDR2 from the germline V gene are SGDLS and YYNGEE. J lost 4 bases, V lost 2 bases, and 5 bases had no gene match. CDR3 sequence: CASSVSGGWYEQYF. The CDR3 DNA reads as TGTGCCAGCAGCGTCTCAGGGGGCTGGTACGAGCAGTACTTC.

J is TRBJ2-7 and V is TRBV7-3; 9 bases are a match to TRBD1. Germline CDR1 SGHTA, CDR2 FQGTGA. This CDR3 has 16 amino acids. The J segment lost 5 bases and the V segment lost 5 bases, leaving 13 bases of the junction unmatched. The DNA of the CDR3 is TGTGCCAGCAGCCTGAACCCACAGGGGGCGGTCAACGAGCAGTACTTC. This gives the protein CASSLNPQGAVNEQYF.

The chain recombines TRBV4-3 with TRBJ1-1; D not certain. Germline loops: CDR1 LGHNA, CDR2 YSLEER. The ends were cut back, 4 bases at V and 1 base at J, with 7 bases in the middle. The CDR3 is 13 residues long. CDR3 bases: TGCGCCAGCAGCCCCTCAGAGAACACTGAAGCTTTCTTT. Residues: CASSPSENTEAFF.

This chain joins TRBV19 and TRBJ1-1, with D maybe TRBD1 (5 bases). V was shortened by 5 bases and J by 2 bases, with 15 bases between the two germline ends. This CDR3 region has 15 residues. Looked up from germline, CDR1 is LNHDA and CDR2 is SQIVND (reference sequence). CDR3 nucleotide sequence: TGTGCCAGTAGTTGGGCACAAAGGGGAAACACTGAAGCTTTCTTT. Protein sequence: CASSWAQRGNTEAFF.

The rearrangement links TRBV2 to TRBJ2-7, with D perhaps given as TRBD1 or TRBD2 (5 bases each). Germline V gene data show CDR1 as SNHLY and CDR2 as FYNNEI. Deletions cut 5 bases from V and 2 bases from J, with 13 bases between. There are 14 residues in the CDR3. CDR3 amino acids: CASSNRDGAYEQYF. The DNA for the CDR3 is TGTGCCAGCAGTAACCGGGACGGAGCCTACGAGCAGTACTTC.

This clone was detected only once. The chain carries TRBV27 and TRBJ1-2, with a tentative D call TRBD1 (6 bases). The CDR3 extends over 14 amino acids. The ends were cut back, 6 bases at V and 2 bases at J, with 13 bases in the middle. The germline V gene encodes CDR1 MNHEY and CDR2 SMNVEV (reference sequence). The CDR3 is CASRGVGGNYGYTF. The CDR3 nucleotides read TGTGCCAGCAGAGGGGTGGGGGGCAACTATGGCTACACCTTC.

The V gene is TRBV5-1, the J gene TRBJ2-7; 12 bases are a match to TRBD1. This CDR3 contains 16 residues. The germline gives CDR1 SGHRS, CDR2 YFSETQ. V was clipped by 4 bases and J by 6 bases; unmatched bases: 11. The CDR3 sequence: CASSPIWDRGQLEQYF. The CDR3, as DNA: TGCGCCAGCAGCCCAATATGGGACAGGGGGCAGCTCGAGCAGTACTTC.

The chain combines TRBV7-9 with TRBJ2-7; 11 nucleotides match TRBD2. Germline V gene sequence: CDR1 SEHNR, CDR2 FQNEAQ (reference sequence). The length of the CDR3 is 16 residues. J lost 2 bases, V lost 0 bases, and 3 bases had no gene match. The CDR3 reads CASSLATSGSTYEQYF. As DNA, the CDR3 is TGTGCCAGCAGCTTAGCTACTAGCGGGAGCACCTACGAGCAGTACTTC.

This chain uses TRBV29-1 with TRBJ1-2, with D unclear. V was pared by 5 bases and J by 4 bases, with 8 bases between. The CDR3 length is 11 residues. Germline V gene lookup returns CDR1 SQVTM and CDR2 ANQGSEA. CDR3 residues: CSVPTGYGYTF. CDR3 coding DNA: TGCAGCGTTCCCACGGGCTATGGCTACACCTTC.

The rearrangement uses TRBV30 and TRBJ2-7; 9 positions match TRBD2. The CDR3 runs to 17 residues. The trim removed 0 bases at V and 0 bases at J, leaving 9 bases unmatched. Germline lookup yields CDR1 GTSNPN and CDR2 SVGIG (reference sequence). The CDR3 loop reads CAWSVGLAGLLSYEQYF. The CDR3, as DNA: TGTGCCTGGAGTGTTGGCCTAGCGGGGCTCCTCTCCTACGAGCAGTACTTC.

V is TRBV9 and J is TRBJ2-5, with 8 bases aligning to TRBD1. Germline V gene lookup returns CDR1 SGDLS and CDR2 YYNGEE. There are 15 residues in the CDR3. V was pared by 0 bases and J by 2 bases, with 3 bases of the junction left unmatched. CDR3 amino acids: CASSVGTGQQETQYF. As DNA, the CDR3 is TGTGCCAGCAGCGTAGGGACAGGGCAACAAGAGACCCAGTACTTC.

The rearrangement links TRBV29-1 to TRBJ2-2, with TRBD1 as a possible D gene (5 bases). CDR1 and CDR2 from the germline V gene are SQVTM and ANQGSEA. V was shortened by 4 bases and J by 12 bases, with 9 bases between the two germline ends. The length of the CDR3 is 10 residues. This CDR3 reads CSVGQDKLFF. CDR3 nucleotides: TGCAGCGTTGGGCAGGACAAGCTGTTTTTT.

This rearrangement joins TRBV10-3 to TRBJ2-2; 8 bases are shared with TRBD1. With 6 bases clipped from V and 4 bases from J, the junction kept 7 bases outside the gene matches. This CDR3 contains 15 residues. Germline-derived CDR1 and CDR2 are ENHRY and SYGVKD. CDR3 amino acids: CAIRKDRAFTGELFF. CDR3 coding DNA: TGTGCCATCAGGAAGGACAGGGCCTTCACCGGGGAGCTGTTTTTT.

This clone appeared once. V gene TRBV28 combines with J gene TRBJ1-2; TRBD1 agrees at 8 bases. The germline CDR1 and CDR2 sequences are MDHEN and SYDVKM. With 4 bases clipped from V and 1 base from J, the junction kept 5 bases outside the gene matches. The length of the CDR3 is 15 residues. Written as DNA, the CDR3 is TGTGCCAGCAGTTCGGACAGGGAGGGTAACTATGGCTACACCTTC. This translates into CASSSDREGNYGYTF.

This sequence joins TRBV7-2 and TRBJ2-1; TRBD1 might be the D (5 bases). V lost 1 base, J lost 8 bases, and 12 bases lay in between. Per the germline V gene, CDR1 is SGHTA and CDR2 is FQGNSA. There are 14 residues in the CDR3. CDR3 sequence: CASSLGGVGHEQFF. The CDR3 DNA follows: TGTGCCAGCAGCTTAGGGGGCGTGGGGCATGAGCAGTTCTTC.

For this clone: The sample carries other DNA sequences with the same CDR3. The CDR3 here is CASSQAGDSYNEQFF. CDR3 sequence (DNA): TGCGCCAGCAGCCAAGCAGGAGACAGTTACAATGAGCAGTTCTTC. V is TRBV4-1 and J is TRBJ2-1; D perhaps matches TRBD1 (5 bases). The germline V and J ends were trimmed by 1 base and 4 bases, with 11 bases remaining between them. The CDR3 spans 15 residues. From germline, CDR1 is MGHRA and CDR2 YSYEKL.

This chain connects TRBV9 to TRBJ2-2, with TRBD1 matching 8 bases. The CDR3 covers 17 residues. V shed 3 bases, J shed 3 bases, and the junction held 10 bases outside the gene matches. Germline loops: CDR1 SGDLS, CDR2 YYNGEE. The CDR3 spells CASSDPGQGADTGELFF. The CDR3 coding sequence is TGTGCCAGCAGCGACCCCGGGCAGGGGGCCGACACCGGGGAGCTGTTTTTT.